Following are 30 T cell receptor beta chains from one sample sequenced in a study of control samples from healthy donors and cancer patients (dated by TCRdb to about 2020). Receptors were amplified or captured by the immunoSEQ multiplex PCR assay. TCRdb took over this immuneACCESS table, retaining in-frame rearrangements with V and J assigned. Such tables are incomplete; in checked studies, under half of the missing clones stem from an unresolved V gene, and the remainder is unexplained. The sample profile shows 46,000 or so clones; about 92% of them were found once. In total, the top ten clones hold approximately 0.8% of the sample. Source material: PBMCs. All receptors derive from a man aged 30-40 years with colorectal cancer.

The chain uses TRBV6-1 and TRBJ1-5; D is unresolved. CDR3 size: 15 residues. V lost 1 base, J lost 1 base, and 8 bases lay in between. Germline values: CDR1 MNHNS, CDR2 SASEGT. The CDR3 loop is CASSEGRNSNQPQHF. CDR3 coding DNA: TGTGCCAGCAGTGAAGGCAGGAACAGCAATCAGCCCCAGCATTTT.

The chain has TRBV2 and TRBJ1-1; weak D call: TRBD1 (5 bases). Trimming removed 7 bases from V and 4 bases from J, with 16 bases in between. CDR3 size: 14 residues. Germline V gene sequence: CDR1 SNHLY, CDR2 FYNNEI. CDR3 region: CASTGRVGGTEAFF. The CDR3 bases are TGTGCCAGCACTGGAAGAGTTGGGGGCACTGAAGCTTTCTTT. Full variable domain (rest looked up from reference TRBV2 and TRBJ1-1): EPEVTQTPSHQVTQMGQEVILRCVPISNHLYFYWYRQILGQKVEFLVSFYNNEISEKSEIFDDQFSVERPDGSNFTLKIRSTKLEDSAMYFCASTGRVGGTEAFFGQGTRLTVV.

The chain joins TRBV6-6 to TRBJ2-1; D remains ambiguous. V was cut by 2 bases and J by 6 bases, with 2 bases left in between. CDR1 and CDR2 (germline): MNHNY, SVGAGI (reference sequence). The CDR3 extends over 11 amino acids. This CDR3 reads CASSYPNEQFF. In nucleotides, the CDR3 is TGTGCCAGCAGTTACCCCAATGAGCAGTTCTTC.

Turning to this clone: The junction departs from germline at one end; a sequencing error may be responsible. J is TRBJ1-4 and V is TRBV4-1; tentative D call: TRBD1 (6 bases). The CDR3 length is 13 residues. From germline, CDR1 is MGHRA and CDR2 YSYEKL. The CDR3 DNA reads TGCGCCAGCAGCCACCCAGGGGTTTCCGATCAGAGGTTT. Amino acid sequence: CASSHPGVSDQRF.

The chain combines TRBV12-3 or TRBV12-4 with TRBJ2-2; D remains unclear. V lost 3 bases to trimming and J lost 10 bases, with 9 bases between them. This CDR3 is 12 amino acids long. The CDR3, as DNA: TGTGCCAGCAGTTTTCGGAGCGTGGAGCTGTTTTTT. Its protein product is CASSFRSVELFF.

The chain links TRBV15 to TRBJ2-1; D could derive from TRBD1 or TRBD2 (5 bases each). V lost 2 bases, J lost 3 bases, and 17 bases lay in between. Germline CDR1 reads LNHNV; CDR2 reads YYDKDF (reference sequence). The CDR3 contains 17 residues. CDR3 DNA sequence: TGTGCCACCAGCAGATCCTCGGGGCGCCGGATCTACAATGAGCAGTTCTTC. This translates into CATSRSSGRRIYNEQFF.

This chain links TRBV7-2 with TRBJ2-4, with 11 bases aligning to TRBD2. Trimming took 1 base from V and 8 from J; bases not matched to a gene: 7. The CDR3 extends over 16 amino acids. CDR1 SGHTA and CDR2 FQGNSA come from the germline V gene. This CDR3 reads CASSLGASGGTDIQYF. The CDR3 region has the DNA TGTGCCAGCAGCTTAGGGGCTAGCGGGGGGACGGACATTCAGTACTTC.

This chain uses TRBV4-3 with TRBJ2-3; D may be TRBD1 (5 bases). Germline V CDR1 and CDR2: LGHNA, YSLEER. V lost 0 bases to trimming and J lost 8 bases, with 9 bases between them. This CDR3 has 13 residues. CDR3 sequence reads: CASSQDGRGTQYF. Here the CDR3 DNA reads TGCGCCAGCAGCCAAGATGGAAGGGGTACGCAGTATTTT.

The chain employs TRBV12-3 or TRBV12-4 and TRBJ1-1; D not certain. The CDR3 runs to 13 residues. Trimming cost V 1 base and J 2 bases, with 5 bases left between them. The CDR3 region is CASSLGENTEAFF. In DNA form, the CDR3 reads TGTGCCAGCAGTTTAGGGGAAAACACTGAAGCTTTCTTT.

In nucleotides, the CDR3 is TGTGCCAGCAGTTACCTGGCCCAGGAAGGCTACACCTTC. Translated, it gives CASSYLAQEGYTF. This rearrangement joins TRBV6-2 or TRBV6-3 to TRBJ1-2, with unresolved D. The V end was cut by 2 bases, the J end by 8 bases, with 12 bases between. This CDR3 region has 13 residues. CDR1 and CDR2 (germline): MNHEY, SVGEGT.

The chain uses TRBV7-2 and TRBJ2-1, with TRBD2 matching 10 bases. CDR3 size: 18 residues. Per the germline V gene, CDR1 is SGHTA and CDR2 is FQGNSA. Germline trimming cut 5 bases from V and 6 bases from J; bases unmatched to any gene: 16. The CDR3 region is CASSPPGRLKRGGNEQFF. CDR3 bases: TGTGCCAGCAGCCCACCGGGGAGATTAAAGCGGGGGGGCAATGAGCAGTTCTTC. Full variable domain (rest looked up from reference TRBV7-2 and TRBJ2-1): GAGVSQSPSNKVTEKGKDVELRCDPISGHTALYWYRQSLGQGLEFLIYFQGNSAPDKSGLPSDRFSAERTGGSVSTLTIQRTQQEDSAVYLCASSPPGRLKRGGNEQFFGPGTRLTVL.

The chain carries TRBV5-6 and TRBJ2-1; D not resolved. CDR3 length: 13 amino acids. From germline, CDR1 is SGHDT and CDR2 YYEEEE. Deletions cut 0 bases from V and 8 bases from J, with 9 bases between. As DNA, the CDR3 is TGTGCCAGCAGCTTGGTGTCTATCGATGAGCAGTTCTTC. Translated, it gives CASSLVSIDEQFF.

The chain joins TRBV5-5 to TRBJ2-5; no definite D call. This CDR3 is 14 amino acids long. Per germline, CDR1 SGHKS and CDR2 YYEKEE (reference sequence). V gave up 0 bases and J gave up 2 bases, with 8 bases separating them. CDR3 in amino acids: CASSLDGDQETQYF. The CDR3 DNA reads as TGTGCCAGCAGCTTGGATGGTGATCAAGAGACCCAGTACTTC.

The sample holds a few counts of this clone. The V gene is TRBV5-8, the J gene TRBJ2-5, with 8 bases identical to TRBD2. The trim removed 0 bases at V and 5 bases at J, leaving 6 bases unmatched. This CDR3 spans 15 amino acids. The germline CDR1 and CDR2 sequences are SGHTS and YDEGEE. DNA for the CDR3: TGTGCCAGCAGCTTGGGCGAGCGGGGGCGGGAGACCCAGTACTTC. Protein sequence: CASSLGERGRETQYF.

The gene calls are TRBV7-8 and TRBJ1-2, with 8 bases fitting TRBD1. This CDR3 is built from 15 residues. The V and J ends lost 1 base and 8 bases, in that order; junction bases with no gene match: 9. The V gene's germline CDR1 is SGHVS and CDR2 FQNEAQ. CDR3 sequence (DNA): TGTGCCAGCAGCTTAGTGACTGGACAGGGAGAAGGCTACACCTTC. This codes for CASSLVTGQGEGYTF.

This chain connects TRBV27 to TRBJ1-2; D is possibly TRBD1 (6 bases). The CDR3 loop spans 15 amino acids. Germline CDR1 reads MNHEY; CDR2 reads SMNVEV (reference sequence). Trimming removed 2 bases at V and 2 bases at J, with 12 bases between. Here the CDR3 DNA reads TGTGCCAGCAGTTTAATAGGGGGACTAAACTATGGCTACACCTTC. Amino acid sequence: CASSLIGGLNYGYTF.

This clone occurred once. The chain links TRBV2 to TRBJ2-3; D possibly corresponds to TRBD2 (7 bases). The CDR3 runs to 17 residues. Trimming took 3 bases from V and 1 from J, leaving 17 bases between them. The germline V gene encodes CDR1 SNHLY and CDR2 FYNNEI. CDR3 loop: CASSEQGRGGGTDTQYF. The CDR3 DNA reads TGTGCCAGCAGTGAGCAGGGCAGGGGAGGGGGCACAGATACGCAGTATTTT.

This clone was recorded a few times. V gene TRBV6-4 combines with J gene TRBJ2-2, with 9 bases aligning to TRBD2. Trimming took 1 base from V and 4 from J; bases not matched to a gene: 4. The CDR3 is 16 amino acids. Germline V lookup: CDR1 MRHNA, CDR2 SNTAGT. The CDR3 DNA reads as TGTGCCAGCAGTGACTTAGCGGGGGCCACCACCGGGGAGCTGTTTTTT. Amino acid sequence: CASSDLAGATTGELFF.

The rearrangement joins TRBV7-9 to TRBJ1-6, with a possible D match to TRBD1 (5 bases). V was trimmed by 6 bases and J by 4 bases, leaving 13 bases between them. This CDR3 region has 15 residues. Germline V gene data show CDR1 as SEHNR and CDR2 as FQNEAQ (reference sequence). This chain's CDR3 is CASSQGAGYNSPLHF. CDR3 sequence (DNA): TGTGCCAGCAGTCAAGGGGCAGGTTATAATTCACCCCTCCACTTT. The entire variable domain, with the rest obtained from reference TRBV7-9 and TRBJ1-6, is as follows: DTGVSQNPRHKITKRGQNVTFRCDPISEHNRLYWYRQTLGQGPEFLTYFQNEAQLEKSRLLSDRFSAERPKGSFSTLEIQRTEQGDSAMYLCASSQGAGYNSPLHFGNGTRLTVT.

This CDR3 is CASGPRGVDTEAFF. CDR3 in DNA: TGTGCTAGTGGTCCCCGAGGGGTCGACACTGAAGCTTTCTTT. This chain joins TRBV12-5 and TRBJ1-1; tentatively, D is TRBD1 (5 bases). The CDR3 spans 14 residues. The V end lost 5 bases, the J end lost 3 bases, and 13 bases lay between the germline ends. CDR1 is LGHNT and CDR2 is FRNRAP in the germline V gene.

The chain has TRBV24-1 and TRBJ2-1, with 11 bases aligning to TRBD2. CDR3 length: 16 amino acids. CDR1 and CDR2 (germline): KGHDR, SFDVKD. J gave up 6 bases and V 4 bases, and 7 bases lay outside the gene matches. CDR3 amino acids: CATSDHLAGGRNEQFF. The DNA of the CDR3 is TGTGCCACCAGTGACCACCTAGCGGGGGGACGCAATGAGCAGTTCTTC.

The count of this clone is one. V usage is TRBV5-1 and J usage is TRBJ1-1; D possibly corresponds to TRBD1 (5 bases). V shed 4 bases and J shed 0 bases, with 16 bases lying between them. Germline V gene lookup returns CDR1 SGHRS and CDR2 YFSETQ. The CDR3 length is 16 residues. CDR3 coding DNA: TGCGCCAGCAGCCCTCGAGCGGGGGGTCTGAACACTGAAGCTTTCTTT. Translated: CASSPRAGGLNTEAFF.

The CDR3 region has the DNA TGTGCCAGCAGGTCGGGCGGGGGGAACACCGGGGAGCTGTTTTTT. Translation: CASRSGGGNTGELFF. The rearrangement joins TRBV27 to TRBJ2-2; 7 nucleotides match TRBD2. V lost 6 bases, J lost 1 base, and 5 bases stayed unmatched. The CDR3 contains 15 residues. Germline CDR1 MNHEY, CDR2 SMNVEV (reference sequence).

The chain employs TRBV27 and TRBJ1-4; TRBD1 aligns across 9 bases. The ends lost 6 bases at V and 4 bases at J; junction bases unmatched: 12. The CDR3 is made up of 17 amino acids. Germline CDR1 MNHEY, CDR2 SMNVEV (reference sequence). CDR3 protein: CASSPGTGIGFNEKLFF. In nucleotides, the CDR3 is TGTGCCAGCAGCCCCGGGACAGGGATTGGGTTTAATGAAAAACTGTTTTTT.

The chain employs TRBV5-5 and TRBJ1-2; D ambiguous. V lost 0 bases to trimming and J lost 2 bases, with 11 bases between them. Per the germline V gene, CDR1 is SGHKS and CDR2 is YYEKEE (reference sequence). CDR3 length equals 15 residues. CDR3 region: CASSLVPGENYGYTF. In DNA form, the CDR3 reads TGTGCCAGCAGCTTGGTGCCAGGAGAAAACTATGGCTACACCTTC.

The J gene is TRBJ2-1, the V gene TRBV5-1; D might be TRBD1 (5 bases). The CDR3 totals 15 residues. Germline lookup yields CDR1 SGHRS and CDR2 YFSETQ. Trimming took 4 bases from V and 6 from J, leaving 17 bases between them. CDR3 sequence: CASSERGGSGNEQFF. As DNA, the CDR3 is TGCGCCAGCAGCGAAAGGGGTGGTTCGGGCAATGAGCAGTTCTTC.

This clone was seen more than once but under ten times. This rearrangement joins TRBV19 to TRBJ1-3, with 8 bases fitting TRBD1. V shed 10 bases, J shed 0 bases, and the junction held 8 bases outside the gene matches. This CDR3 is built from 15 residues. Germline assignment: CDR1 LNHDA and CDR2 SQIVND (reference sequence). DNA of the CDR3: TGTGCCACCGACGGGACAGGCCGCTCTGGAAACACCATATATTTT. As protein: CATDGTGRSGNTIYF.

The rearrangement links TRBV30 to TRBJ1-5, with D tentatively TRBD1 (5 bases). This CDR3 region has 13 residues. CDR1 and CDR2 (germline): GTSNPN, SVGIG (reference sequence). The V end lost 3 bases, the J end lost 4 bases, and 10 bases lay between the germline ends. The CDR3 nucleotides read TGTGCCTGGAGCCACAGGTTTAATCAGCCCCAGCATTTT. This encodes CAWSHRFNQPQHF.

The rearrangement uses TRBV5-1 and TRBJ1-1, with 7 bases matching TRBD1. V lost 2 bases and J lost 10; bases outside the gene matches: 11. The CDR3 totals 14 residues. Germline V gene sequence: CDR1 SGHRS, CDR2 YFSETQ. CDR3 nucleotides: TGCGCCAGCAGCTTCGGACAGGCGCAACTGGGAGCTTTCTTT. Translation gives CASSFGQAQLGAFF.

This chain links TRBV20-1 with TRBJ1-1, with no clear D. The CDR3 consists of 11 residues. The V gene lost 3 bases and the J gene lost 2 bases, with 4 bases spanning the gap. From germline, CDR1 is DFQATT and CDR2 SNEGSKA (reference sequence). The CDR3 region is CSARSNTEAFF. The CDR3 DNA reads TGCAGTGCTAGGAGTAACACTGAAGCTTTCTTT.